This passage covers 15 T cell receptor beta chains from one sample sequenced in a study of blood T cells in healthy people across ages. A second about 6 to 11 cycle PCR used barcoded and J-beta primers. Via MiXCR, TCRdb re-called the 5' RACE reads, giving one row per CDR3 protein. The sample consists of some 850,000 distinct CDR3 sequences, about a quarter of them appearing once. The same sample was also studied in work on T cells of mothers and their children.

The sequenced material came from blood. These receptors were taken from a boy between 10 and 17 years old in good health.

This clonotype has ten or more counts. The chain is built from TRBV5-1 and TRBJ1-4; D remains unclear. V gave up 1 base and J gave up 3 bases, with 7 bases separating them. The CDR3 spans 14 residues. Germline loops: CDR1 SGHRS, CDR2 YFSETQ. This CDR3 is CASSLMGSNEKLFF. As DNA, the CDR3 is TGCGCCAGCAGCTTGATGGGATCTAATGAAAAACTGTTTTTT.

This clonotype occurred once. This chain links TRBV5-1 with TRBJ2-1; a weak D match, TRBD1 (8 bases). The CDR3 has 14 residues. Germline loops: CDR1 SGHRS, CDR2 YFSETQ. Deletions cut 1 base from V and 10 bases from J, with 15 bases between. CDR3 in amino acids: CASSLTGGVREQFF. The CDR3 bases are TGCGCCAGCAGCTTGACAGGGGGGGTCAGAGAGCAGTTCTTC.

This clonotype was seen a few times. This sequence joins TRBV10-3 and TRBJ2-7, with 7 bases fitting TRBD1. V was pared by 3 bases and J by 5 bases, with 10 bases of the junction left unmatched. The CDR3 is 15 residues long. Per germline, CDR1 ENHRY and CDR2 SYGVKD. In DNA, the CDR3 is TGTGCCATCAGTGACCCCCGGACAGGACCTGACGAGCAGTACTTC. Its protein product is CAISDPRTGPDEQYF.

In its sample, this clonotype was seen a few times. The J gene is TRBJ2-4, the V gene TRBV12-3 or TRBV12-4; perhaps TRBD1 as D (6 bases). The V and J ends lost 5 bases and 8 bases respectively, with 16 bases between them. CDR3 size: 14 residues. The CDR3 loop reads CASSPAQGMDIQYF. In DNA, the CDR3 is TGTGCCAGCAGTCCAGCTCAGGGGATGGACATTCAGTACTTC.

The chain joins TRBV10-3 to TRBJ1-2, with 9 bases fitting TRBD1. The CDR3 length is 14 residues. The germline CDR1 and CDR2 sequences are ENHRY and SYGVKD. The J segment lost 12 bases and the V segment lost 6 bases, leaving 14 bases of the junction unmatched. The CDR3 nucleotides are TGTGCCATCAGCCCAGGGACAGGGAGAGTGGAGGACACCTTC. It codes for CAISPGTGRVEDTF.

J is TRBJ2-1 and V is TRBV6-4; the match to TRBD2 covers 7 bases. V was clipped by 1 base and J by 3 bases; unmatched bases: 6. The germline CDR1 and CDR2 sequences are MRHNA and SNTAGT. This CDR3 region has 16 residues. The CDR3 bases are TGTGCCAGCAGTGACTTGTCTAGCGGAGGCTACAATGAGCAGTTCTTC. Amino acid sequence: CASSDLSSGGYNEQFF.

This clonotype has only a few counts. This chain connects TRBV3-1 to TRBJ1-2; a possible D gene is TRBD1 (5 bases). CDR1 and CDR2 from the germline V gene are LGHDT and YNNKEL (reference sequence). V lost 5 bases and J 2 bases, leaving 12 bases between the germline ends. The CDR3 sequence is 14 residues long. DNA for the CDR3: TGTGCCAGCAGCTCCCGACAGAGAAACTATGGCTACACCTTC. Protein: CASSSRQRNYGYTF. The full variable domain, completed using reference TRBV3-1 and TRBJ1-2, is DTAVSQTPKYLVTQMGNDKSIKCEQNLGHDTMYWYKQDSKKFLKIMFSYNNKELIINETVPNRFSPKSPDKAHLNLHINSLELGDSAVYFCASSSRQRNYGYTFGSGTRLTVV.

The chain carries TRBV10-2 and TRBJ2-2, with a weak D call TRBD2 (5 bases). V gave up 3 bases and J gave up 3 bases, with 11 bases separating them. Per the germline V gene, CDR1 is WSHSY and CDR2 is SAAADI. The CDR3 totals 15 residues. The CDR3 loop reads CASSEEGQDTGELFF. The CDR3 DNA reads TGCGCCAGCAGTGAAGAGGGCCAGGACACCGGGGAGCTGTTTTTT.

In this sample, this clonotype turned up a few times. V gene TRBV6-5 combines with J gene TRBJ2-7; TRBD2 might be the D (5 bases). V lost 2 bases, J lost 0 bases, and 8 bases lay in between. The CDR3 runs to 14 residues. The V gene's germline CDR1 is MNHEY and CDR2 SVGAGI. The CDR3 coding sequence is TGTGCCAGCAGTTACCGAGGGAGCTCCTACGAGCAGTACTTC. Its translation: CASSYRGSSYEQYF.

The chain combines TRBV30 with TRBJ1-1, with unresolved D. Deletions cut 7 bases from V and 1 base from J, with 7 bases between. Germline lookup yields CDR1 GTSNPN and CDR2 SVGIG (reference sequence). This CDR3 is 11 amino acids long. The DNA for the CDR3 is TGTGCCTCTTGGCGGAACACTGAAGCTTTCTTT. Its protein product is CASWRNTEAFF.

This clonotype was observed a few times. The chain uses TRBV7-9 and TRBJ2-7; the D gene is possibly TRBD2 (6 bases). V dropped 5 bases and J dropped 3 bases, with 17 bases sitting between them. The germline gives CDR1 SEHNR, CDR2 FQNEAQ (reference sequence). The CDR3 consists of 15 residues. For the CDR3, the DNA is TGTGCCAGCAGCCCCGGATGGGGGGAGAGCTACGAGCAGTACTTC. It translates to CASSPGWGESYEQYF.

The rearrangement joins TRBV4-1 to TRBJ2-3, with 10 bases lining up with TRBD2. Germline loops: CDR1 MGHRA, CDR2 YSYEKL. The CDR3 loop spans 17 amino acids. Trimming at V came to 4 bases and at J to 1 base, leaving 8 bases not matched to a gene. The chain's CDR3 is CASSRVLAGVGTDTQYF. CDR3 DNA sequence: TGCGCCAGCAGCCGAGTCCTAGCGGGGGTGGGCACAGATACGCAGTATTTT.

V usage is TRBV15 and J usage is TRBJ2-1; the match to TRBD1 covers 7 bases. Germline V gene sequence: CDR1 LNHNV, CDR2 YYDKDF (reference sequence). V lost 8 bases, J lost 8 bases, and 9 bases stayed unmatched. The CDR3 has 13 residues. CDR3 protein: CATRRGGFYEQFF. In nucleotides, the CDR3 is TGTGCCACCCGAAGAGGGGGCTTTTATGAGCAGTTCTTC.

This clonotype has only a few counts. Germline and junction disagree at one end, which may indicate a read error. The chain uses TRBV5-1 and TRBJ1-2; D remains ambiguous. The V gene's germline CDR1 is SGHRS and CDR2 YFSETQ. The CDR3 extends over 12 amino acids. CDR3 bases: TGCGCCAGCAGCCCACCCCCGGGCCCACAGTTTTTC. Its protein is CASSPPPGPQFF.

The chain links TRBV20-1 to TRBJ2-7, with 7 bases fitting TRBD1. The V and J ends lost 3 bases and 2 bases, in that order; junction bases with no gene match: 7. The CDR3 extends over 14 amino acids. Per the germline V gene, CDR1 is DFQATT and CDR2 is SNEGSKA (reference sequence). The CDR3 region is CSARTGTEPYEQYF. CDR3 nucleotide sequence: TGCAGTGCTAGGACCGGGACAGAGCCCTACGAGCAGTACTTC.